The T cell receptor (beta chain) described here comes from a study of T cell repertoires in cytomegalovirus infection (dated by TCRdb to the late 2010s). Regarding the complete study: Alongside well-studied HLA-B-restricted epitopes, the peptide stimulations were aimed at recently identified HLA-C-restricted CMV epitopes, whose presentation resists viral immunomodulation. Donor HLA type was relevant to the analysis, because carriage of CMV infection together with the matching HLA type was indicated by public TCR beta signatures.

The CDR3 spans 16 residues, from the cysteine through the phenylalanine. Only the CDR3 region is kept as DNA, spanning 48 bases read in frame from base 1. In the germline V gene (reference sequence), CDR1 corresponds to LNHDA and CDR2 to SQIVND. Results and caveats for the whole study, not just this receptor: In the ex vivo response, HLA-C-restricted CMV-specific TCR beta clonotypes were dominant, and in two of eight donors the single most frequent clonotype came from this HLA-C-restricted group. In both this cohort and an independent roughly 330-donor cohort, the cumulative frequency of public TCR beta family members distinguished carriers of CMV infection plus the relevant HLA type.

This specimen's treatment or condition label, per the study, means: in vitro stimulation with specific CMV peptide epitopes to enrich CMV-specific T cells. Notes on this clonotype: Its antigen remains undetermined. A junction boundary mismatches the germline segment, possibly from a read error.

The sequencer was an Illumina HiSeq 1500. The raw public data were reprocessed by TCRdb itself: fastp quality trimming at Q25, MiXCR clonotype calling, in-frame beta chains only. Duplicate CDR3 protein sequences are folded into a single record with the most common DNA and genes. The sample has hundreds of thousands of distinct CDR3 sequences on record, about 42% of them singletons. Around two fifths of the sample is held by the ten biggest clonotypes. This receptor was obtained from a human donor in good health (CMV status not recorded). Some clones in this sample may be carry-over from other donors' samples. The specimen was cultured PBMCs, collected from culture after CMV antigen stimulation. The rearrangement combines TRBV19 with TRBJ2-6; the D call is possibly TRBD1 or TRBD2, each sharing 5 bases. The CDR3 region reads CPPRGVMSSGANVLTF. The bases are TGCCCACCCCGGGGCGTTATGAGCTCTGGGGCCAACGTCCTGACTTTC. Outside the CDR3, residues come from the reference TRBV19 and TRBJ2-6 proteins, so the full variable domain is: DGGITQSPKYLFRKEGQNVTLSCEQNLNHDAMYWYRQDPGQGLRLIYYSQIVNDFQKGDIAEGYSVSREKKESFPLTVTSAQKNPTAFYLCPPRGVMSSGANVLTFGAGSRLTVL.